These 32 T cell receptor beta chains came from one sample sequenced in a study of early T cells in non-severe SARS-CoV-2 infection. TCRdb processed the 5' RACE reads anew with MiXCR; each CDR3 protein has one entry. The data show fewer than 70,000 distinct CDR3 sequences, with roughly 4.5% seen just once and roughly 3.9% held by the top ten. The sequencing used whole blood, collected at baseline. These receptors were collected from an adult who was a healthcare worker with PCR-confirmed SARS-CoV-2 infection or an uninfected control (not recorded which). The donor label of this sample is uncertain.

This clonotype occurred many times. This rearrangement joins TRBV7-9 to TRBJ1-1; D is undetermined. V lost 3 bases to trimming and J lost 5 bases, with 10 bases between them. This CDR3 spans 13 amino acids. Germline V CDR1 and CDR2: SEHNR, FQNEAQ (reference sequence). CDR3 in DNA: TGTGCCAGCAGCTTGTCCACATTAACTGAAGCTTTCTTT. Amino acid sequence: CASSLSTLTEAFF.

This clonotype was detected ten times or more. The rearrangement uses TRBV12-3 or TRBV12-4 and TRBJ2-2, with D uncertain. The CDR3 has 16 residues. Trimming left V 2 bases short and J 0 bases short, with 10 bases between. CDR3 in DNA: TGTGCCAGCAGTTTAAGTCCAGGAGCGAACACCGGGGAGCTGTTTTTT. Encoded protein: CASSLSPGANTGELFF.

This clonotype was seen repeatedly, ten times or more. The V call is TRBV7-2, the J call TRBJ1-2; 8 bases align to TRBD1. CDR3 size: 16 residues. Germline V gene sequence: CDR1 SGHTA, CDR2 FQGNSA. The V gene end was trimmed by 1 base and the J gene end by 3 bases; junction bases not matched to a gene: 7. The CDR3 protein is CASSLVGRGQDYGYTF. As DNA, the CDR3 is TGTGCCAGCAGCTTAGTGGGCAGGGGGCAGGACTATGGCTACACCTTC.

This clonotype turned up a few times. The chain recombines TRBV10-3 with TRBJ2-7; 12 bases match TRBD2. The V and J ends lost 3 bases and 2 bases, in that order; junction bases with no gene match: 2. CDR1 ENHRY and CDR2 SYGVKD come from the germline V gene. The CDR3 runs to 15 residues. The CDR3 loop is CAISDGLAGTYEQYF. CDR3 DNA: TGTGCCATCAGTGACGGACTAGCGGGGACCTACGAGCAGTACTTC.

This clonotype was observed many times. The V and J genes are TRBV27 and TRBJ1-2; D perhaps matches TRBD1 (5 bases). V was cut by 4 bases and J by 5 bases, with 11 bases left in between. CDR1 and CDR2 (germline): MNHEY, SMNVEV (reference sequence). CDR3 length: 13 amino acids. For the CDR3, the DNA is TGTGCCAGCAGTTCTGGGGGGATTTATGGCTACACCTTC. As protein: CASSSGGIYGYTF.

This clonotype was seen ten or more times. In nucleotides, the CDR3 is TGTGCCAGCAGAGACGGACAGGGCAGAAACACTGAAGCTTTCTTT. Its translation is CASRDGQGRNTEAFF. This sequence joins TRBV6-6 and TRBJ1-1; 8 nucleotides agree with TRBD1. CDR1 and CDR2 from the germline V gene are MNHNY and SVGAGI (reference sequence). Trimming cost V 6 bases and J 2 bases; bases outside gene matches: 8. The CDR3 is 15 amino acids.

This clonotype was observed a handful of times. The V gene is TRBV20-1, the J gene TRBJ2-5; perhaps TRBD1 as D (5 bases). The CDR3 has 13 residues. With 0 bases removed from V and 4 bases from J, the gap between germline ends came to 9 bases. Looked up from germline, CDR1 is DFQATT and CDR2 is SNEGSKA (reference sequence). The CDR3 region is CSARDPGRETQYF. Written as DNA, the CDR3 is TGCAGTGCTAGAGATCCAGGGCGAGAGACCCAGTACTTC.

This clonotype was recorded at least ten times. The CDR3 is CSAKDGGGLEGYNEQFF. CDR3 coding DNA: TGCAGTGCTAAAGACGGTGGGGGACTAGAGGGCTACAATGAGCAGTTCTTC. The rearrangement uses TRBV20-1 and TRBJ2-1; TRBD2 agrees at 8 bases. V lost 4 bases, J lost 3 bases, and 14 bases stayed unmatched. From germline, CDR1 is DFQATT and CDR2 SNEGSKA (reference sequence). The CDR3 is 17 amino acids.

This clonotype was observed a few times. This rearrangement joins TRBV7-2 to TRBJ1-1; D might be TRBD1 (6 bases). The V gene's germline CDR1 is SGHTA and CDR2 FQGNSA. V was pared by 0 bases and J by 0 bases, with 8 bases between. The CDR3 extends over 15 amino acids. The CDR3 here is CASSLASGVNTEAFF. The DNA of the CDR3 is TGTGCCAGCAGCTTAGCGTCAGGGGTGAACACTGAAGCTTTCTTT.

V is TRBV7-2 and J is TRBJ1-6; 7 bases are a match to TRBD1. CDR3 size: 15 residues. Germline CDR1 is SGHTA and CDR2 is FQGNSA. Trimming cost V 5 bases and J 7 bases; bases outside gene matches: 8. Here the CDR3 DNA reads TGTGCCAGCAGCCCTCGACAGGGAAGAAATTCACCCCTCCACTTT. Its translation: CASSPRQGRNSPLHF.

This clonotype was detected many times. The rearrangement joins TRBV10-3 to TRBJ1-5, with a weak D call TRBD1 (5 bases). Trimming pared 11 bases from V and 5 bases from J, leaving 16 bases between. The CDR3 has 13 residues. Germline-derived CDR1 and CDR2 are ENHRY and SYGVKD. The CDR3 reads CAAGESTDQPQHF. CDR3 coding DNA: TGTGCCGCGGGGGAGTCGACGGATCAGCCCCAGCATTTT.

This clonotype occurred a few times. The rearrangement joins TRBV19 to TRBJ2-1; 11 bases line up with TRBD1. CDR3 length: 19 residues. V trimming: 6 bases; J trimming: 2 bases; junction bases outside the gene matches: 15. Germline V gives CDR1 LNHDA, CDR2 SQIVND (reference sequence). CDR3 nucleotide sequence: TGTGCCAGTAGGGGACAGGGGGTGACTAGCGAAGACCCCTACAATGAGCAGTTCTTC. It is translated as CASRGQGVTSEDPYNEQFF.

The rearrangement uses TRBV3-2 and TRBJ2-3; TRBD1, the table's D call, lacks a check against the DNA. TRBV3-2 is a recognized pseudogene. This CDR3 contains 18 residues. CDR3 nucleotides: TGTGCCAGCAGCCAAGATCCGGGATTCAGGAAGGTTGAAGATACGCAGTATTTT. It translates to CASSQDPGFRKVEDTQYF.

This chain links TRBV4-1 with TRBJ1-6; D is ambiguous. CDR3 length: 15 amino acids. V gave up 0 bases and J gave up 5 bases, with 8 bases separating them. Germline V gene sequence: CDR1 MGHRA, CDR2 YSYEKL. CDR3 sequence reads: CASSQEGTDNSPLHF. The CDR3 DNA is TGCGCCAGCAGCCAAGAGGGAACGGATAATTCACCCCTCCACTTT.

This clonotype was observed many times. The chain carries TRBV7-9 and TRBJ2-3; the match to TRBD1 covers 8 bases. CDR1 and CDR2 (germline): SEHNR, FQNEAQ (reference sequence). The CDR3 length is 14 residues. With V trimmed by 4 bases and J by 2 bases, 2 bases remained unmatched. The CDR3 sequence is CASSWDRLTDTQYF. As DNA, the CDR3 is TGTGCCAGCAGCTGGGACAGGCTCACAGATACGCAGTATTTT. Looking up the rest from reference TRBV7-9 and TRBJ2-3 gives the full variable domain: DTGVSQNPRHKITKRGQNVTFRCDPISEHNRLYWYRQTLGQGPEFLTYFQNEAQLEKSRLLSDRFSAERPKGSFSTLEIQRTEQGDSAMYLCASSWDRLTDTQYFGPGTRLTVL.

A few counts support this clonotype. The chain combines TRBV28 with TRBJ2-7, with D hard to call. Trimming took 11 bases from V and 0 from J, leaving 14 bases between them. The germline V gene has CDR1 MDHEN and CDR2 SYDVKM. The CDR3 has 13 amino acids. CDR3 nucleotide sequence: TGTGCCTCCCGGCCCCCGTTCTCCTACGAGCAGTACTTC. This sequence encodes CASRPPFSYEQYF.

This clonotype was observed many times. The genes are TRBV12-3 or TRBV12-4 and TRBJ1-6; maybe TRBD1 (6 bases). There are 14 residues in the CDR3. Trimming took 6 bases from V and 7 from J, leaving 13 bases between them. CDR3 coding DNA: TGTGCCAGCAGCCGAGACAGGTCGAATTCACCCCTCCACTTT. Amino acid sequence: CASSRDRSNSPLHF.

In this sample, this clonotype turned up a few times. V gene TRBV28 combines with J gene TRBJ1-4, with 11 bases lining up with TRBD1. This CDR3 contains 17 residues. From germline, CDR1 is MDHEN and CDR2 SYDVKM. After removal of 1 base from V and 5 bases from J, the junction contained 6 bases not matched to a gene. CDR3 DNA: TGTGCCAGCAGTTTATCGGGGACAGGGGGGATGAATGAAAAACTGTTTTTT. Residues: CASSLSGTGGMNEKLFF.

In this sample, this clonotype turned up many times. This chain uses TRBV7-6 with TRBJ2-7; the match to TRBD2 covers 7 bases. The CDR3 spans 15 residues. Trimming at V came to 5 bases and at J to 0 bases, leaving 7 bases not matched to a gene. CDR1 is SGHVS, CDR2 FNYEAQ, per germline. As DNA, the CDR3 is TGTGCCAGCAGCCCGGGAGGACCGATCTCCTACGAGCAGTACTTC. It is translated as CASSPGGPISYEQYF. Full variable domain (remainder filled in from reference TRBV7-6 and TRBJ2-7): GAGVSQSPRYKVTKRGQDVALRCDPISGHVSLYWYRQALGQGPEFLTYFNYEAQQDKSGLPNDRFSAERPEGSISTLTIQRTEQRDSAMYRCASSPGGPISYEQYFGPGTRLTVT.

This clonotype was found many times. The V gene is TRBV6-6, the J gene TRBJ1-1, with 8 bases matching TRBD1. The junction had 3 bases not matched to a gene; V was cut back by 5 bases and J by 7 bases. CDR1 MNHNY and CDR2 SVGAGI come from the germline V gene (reference sequence). The CDR3 is made up of 12 amino acids. The CDR3 sequence: CASSLGQGEAFF. In DNA form, the CDR3 reads TGTGCCAGCAGTCTCGGACAGGGTGAAGCTTTCTTT.

This clonotype has at least ten counts. CDR3 amino acids: CASSQGIVGDRALQAYFNEKLFF. The CDR3 DNA reads TGCGCCAGCAGCCAAGGGATAGTAGGGGACAGGGCCTTGCAAGCCTACTTTAATGAAAAACTGTTTTTT. V is TRBV4-1 and J is TRBJ1-4; TRBD1 agrees at 9 bases. This CDR3 has 23 amino acids. The junction had 25 bases not matched to a gene; V was cut back by 1 base and J by 4 bases. CDR1 and CDR2 from the germline V gene are MGHRA and YSYEKL.

The chain recombines TRBV7-9 with TRBJ1-1; a possible D gene is TRBD1 (5 bases). This CDR3 comprises 15 residues. V lost 5 bases to trimming and J lost 4 bases, with 17 bases between them. Germline V gene sequence: CDR1 SEHNR, CDR2 FQNEAQ (reference sequence). In nucleotides, the CDR3 is TGTGCCAGCAGCCCGGGACTCCCCCGTGGCACTGAAGCTTTCTTT. Its translation: CASSPGLPRGTEAFF.

This clonotype occurred many times. The chain has TRBV11-2 and TRBJ1-2; D not resolved. Trimming shortened V by 1 base and J by 7 bases, and 13 bases separated the two germline ends. Germline loops: CDR1 SGHAT, CDR2 FQNNGV. The CDR3 consists of 14 residues. CDR3 sequence reads: CASSLGDGLRGYTF. The CDR3 DNA reads TGTGCCAGCAGCTTAGGGGATGGACTGCGTGGCTACACCTTC.

This clonotype was detected only a few times. The rearrangement uses TRBV5-1 and TRBJ1-6; no clear D. The V gene's germline CDR1 is SGHRS and CDR2 YFSETQ. Between the trimmed V and J ends, which lost 0 bases and 0 bases, there was a span of 7 bases. The CDR3 loop spans 16 amino acids. DNA of the CDR3: TGCGCCAGCAGCTTGGATGAGAGCTCCTATAATTCACCCCTCCACTTT. Protein: CASSLDESSYNSPLHF. The full variable domain, with the rest looked up from reference TRBV5-1 and TRBJ1-6, is KAGVTQTPRYLIKTRGQQVTLSCSPISGHRSVSWYQQTPGQGLQFLFEYFSETQRNKGNFPGRFSGRQFSNSRSEMNVSTLELGDSALYLCASSLDESSYNSPLHFGNGTRLTVT.

V and J are TRBV6-5 and TRBJ2-5; D might be TRBD2 (5 bases). The germline CDR1 and CDR2 sequences are MNHEY and SVGAGI. The CDR3 has 14 amino acids. V was pared by 10 bases and J by 1 base, with 16 bases between. The CDR3 nucleotides read TGTGCCACCCTGGACTCCCTTCTCCAAGAGACCCAGTACTTC. This sequence encodes CATLDSLLQETQYF.

This clonotype was counted many times. The chain recombines TRBV27 with TRBJ2-3; 12 nucleotides agree with TRBD2. The CDR3 contains 15 residues. With V trimmed by 9 bases and J by 5 bases, 9 bases remained unmatched. Germline assignment: CDR1 MNHEY and CDR2 SMNVEV (reference sequence). CDR3 DNA: TGTGCCAGTTCCCTAGCGGGAGGGCGTGGAGATACGCAGTATTTT. Its translation is CASSLAGGRGDTQYF.

This clonotype was detected many times. This rearrangement joins TRBV7-8 to TRBJ1-1; 8 nucleotides agree with TRBD1. Unmatched junction bases numbered 1, after V lost 3 bases and J lost 1 base. CDR1 is SGHVS and CDR2 is FQNEAQ in the germline V gene. The CDR3 runs 14 residues. Here the CDR3 reads CASSLGTGNTEAFF. The DNA of the CDR3 is TGTGCCAGCAGCTTGGGGACAGGGAACACTGAAGCTTTCTTT.

This clonotype was picked up many times. V and J are TRBV29-1 and TRBJ2-2; tentative D call: TRBD2 (5 bases). The CDR3 runs to 15 residues. The ends were cut back, 7 bases at V and 8 bases at J, with 23 bases in the middle. Per germline, CDR1 SQVTM and CDR2 ANQGSEA. In nucleotides, the CDR3 is TGCAGCGCCGGGGTTAGGCCTCCTGAACAAGGGGAGCTGTTTTTT. Its translation: CSAGVRPPEQGELFF.

This clonotype was recorded at least ten times. The chain carries TRBV4-2 and TRBJ2-2, with D possibly being TRBD1 (5 bases). V was shortened by 0 bases and J by 6 bases, with 14 bases between the two germline ends. CDR3 length: 16 residues. Germline CDR1 is LGHNA and CDR2 is YNFKEQ. CDR3 bases: TGTGCCAGCAGCCAAGATGATCAGGGATCGGCCGGGGAGCTGTTTTTT. This codes for CASSQDDQGSAGELFF.

This clonotype was seen a handful of times. The V and J genes are TRBV10-3 and TRBJ2-5, with D uncertain. Between the trimmed V and J ends, which lost 4 bases and 5 bases, there was a span of 14 bases. CDR1 is ENHRY and CDR2 is SYGVKD in the germline V gene. The CDR3 covers 14 residues. The CDR3 region has the DNA TGTGCCATCAGTGCCCACAACAACGGGGAGACCCAGTACTTC. Protein: CAISAHNNGETQYF.

The CDR3 loop reads CASSRGGQPYGYTF. CDR3 sequence (DNA): TGTGCCAGCAGCCGGGGGGGACAGCCCTATGGCTACACCTTC. The rearrangement uses TRBV28 and TRBJ1-2; TRBD1 agrees at 7 bases. V was pared by 6 bases and J by 4 bases, with 8 bases of the junction left unmatched. Germline V gene data show CDR1 as MDHEN and CDR2 as SYDVKM. The CDR3 length is 14 residues.

This clonotype appeared a few times. The CDR3 DNA reads as TGTGCCAGCAGTGGGGCAGGGACAAACGAGCAGTACTTC. This sequence encodes CASSGAGTNEQYF. The chain recombines TRBV2 with TRBJ2-7, with D possibly TRBD1 on 6 matching bases. Germline loops: CDR1 SNHLY, CDR2 FYNNEI. The CDR3 is made up of 13 amino acids. With 4 bases removed from V and 5 bases from J, the gap between germline ends came to 12 bases.